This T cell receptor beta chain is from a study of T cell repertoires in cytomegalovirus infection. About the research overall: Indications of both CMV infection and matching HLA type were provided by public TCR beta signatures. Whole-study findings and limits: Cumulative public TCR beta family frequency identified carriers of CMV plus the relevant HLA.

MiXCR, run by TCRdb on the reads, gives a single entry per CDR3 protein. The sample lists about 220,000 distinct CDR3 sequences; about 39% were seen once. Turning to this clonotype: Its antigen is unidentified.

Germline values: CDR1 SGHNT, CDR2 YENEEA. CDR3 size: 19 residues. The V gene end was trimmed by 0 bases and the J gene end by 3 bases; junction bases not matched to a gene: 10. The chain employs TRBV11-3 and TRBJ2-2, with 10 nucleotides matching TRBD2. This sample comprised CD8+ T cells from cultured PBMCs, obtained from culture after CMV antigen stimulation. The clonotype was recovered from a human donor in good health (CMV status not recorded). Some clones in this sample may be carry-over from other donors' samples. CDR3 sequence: CASSLEVTSGTEDTGELFF. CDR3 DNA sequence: TGTGCCAGCAGCTTAGAAGTTACTAGCGGGACCGAAGACACCGGGGAGCTGTTTTTT.